This T cell receptor beta chain was profiled in a study of long-term antiretroviral therapy in people with HIV. Looked up from germline, CDR1 is SGHTA and CDR2 is FQGNSA. The CDR3 consists of 14 residues. V gave up 11 bases and J gave up 0 bases, with 16 bases separating them. Researchers report immunoSEQ v3.0 was run at survey level. Assay used: immunoSEQ multiplex PCR; TCRdb lists only in-frame clones, some missing. The table shows roughly 50,000 clones, with around 84% occurring only once. This TCR was sampled from a woman aged 18 to 35 with HIV. This specimen was unsorted PBMCs, taken 0.8 years after starting antiretroviral therapy. V usage is TRBV7-2 and J usage is TRBJ1-1, with D tentatively TRBD1 (6 bases). CDR3 region: CASQGAIVNTEAFF. Here the CDR3 DNA reads TGTGCCTCACAGGGTGCGATTGTGAACACTGAAGCTTTCTTT. The full variable domain, in which reference TRBV7-2 and TRBJ1-1 provide the parts outside the CDR3, is GAGVSQSPSNKVTEKGKDVELRCDPISGHTALYWYRQSLGQGLEFLIYFQGNSAPDKSGLPSDRFSAERTGGSVSTLTIQRTQQEDSAVYLCASQGAIVNTEAFFGQGTRLTVV.